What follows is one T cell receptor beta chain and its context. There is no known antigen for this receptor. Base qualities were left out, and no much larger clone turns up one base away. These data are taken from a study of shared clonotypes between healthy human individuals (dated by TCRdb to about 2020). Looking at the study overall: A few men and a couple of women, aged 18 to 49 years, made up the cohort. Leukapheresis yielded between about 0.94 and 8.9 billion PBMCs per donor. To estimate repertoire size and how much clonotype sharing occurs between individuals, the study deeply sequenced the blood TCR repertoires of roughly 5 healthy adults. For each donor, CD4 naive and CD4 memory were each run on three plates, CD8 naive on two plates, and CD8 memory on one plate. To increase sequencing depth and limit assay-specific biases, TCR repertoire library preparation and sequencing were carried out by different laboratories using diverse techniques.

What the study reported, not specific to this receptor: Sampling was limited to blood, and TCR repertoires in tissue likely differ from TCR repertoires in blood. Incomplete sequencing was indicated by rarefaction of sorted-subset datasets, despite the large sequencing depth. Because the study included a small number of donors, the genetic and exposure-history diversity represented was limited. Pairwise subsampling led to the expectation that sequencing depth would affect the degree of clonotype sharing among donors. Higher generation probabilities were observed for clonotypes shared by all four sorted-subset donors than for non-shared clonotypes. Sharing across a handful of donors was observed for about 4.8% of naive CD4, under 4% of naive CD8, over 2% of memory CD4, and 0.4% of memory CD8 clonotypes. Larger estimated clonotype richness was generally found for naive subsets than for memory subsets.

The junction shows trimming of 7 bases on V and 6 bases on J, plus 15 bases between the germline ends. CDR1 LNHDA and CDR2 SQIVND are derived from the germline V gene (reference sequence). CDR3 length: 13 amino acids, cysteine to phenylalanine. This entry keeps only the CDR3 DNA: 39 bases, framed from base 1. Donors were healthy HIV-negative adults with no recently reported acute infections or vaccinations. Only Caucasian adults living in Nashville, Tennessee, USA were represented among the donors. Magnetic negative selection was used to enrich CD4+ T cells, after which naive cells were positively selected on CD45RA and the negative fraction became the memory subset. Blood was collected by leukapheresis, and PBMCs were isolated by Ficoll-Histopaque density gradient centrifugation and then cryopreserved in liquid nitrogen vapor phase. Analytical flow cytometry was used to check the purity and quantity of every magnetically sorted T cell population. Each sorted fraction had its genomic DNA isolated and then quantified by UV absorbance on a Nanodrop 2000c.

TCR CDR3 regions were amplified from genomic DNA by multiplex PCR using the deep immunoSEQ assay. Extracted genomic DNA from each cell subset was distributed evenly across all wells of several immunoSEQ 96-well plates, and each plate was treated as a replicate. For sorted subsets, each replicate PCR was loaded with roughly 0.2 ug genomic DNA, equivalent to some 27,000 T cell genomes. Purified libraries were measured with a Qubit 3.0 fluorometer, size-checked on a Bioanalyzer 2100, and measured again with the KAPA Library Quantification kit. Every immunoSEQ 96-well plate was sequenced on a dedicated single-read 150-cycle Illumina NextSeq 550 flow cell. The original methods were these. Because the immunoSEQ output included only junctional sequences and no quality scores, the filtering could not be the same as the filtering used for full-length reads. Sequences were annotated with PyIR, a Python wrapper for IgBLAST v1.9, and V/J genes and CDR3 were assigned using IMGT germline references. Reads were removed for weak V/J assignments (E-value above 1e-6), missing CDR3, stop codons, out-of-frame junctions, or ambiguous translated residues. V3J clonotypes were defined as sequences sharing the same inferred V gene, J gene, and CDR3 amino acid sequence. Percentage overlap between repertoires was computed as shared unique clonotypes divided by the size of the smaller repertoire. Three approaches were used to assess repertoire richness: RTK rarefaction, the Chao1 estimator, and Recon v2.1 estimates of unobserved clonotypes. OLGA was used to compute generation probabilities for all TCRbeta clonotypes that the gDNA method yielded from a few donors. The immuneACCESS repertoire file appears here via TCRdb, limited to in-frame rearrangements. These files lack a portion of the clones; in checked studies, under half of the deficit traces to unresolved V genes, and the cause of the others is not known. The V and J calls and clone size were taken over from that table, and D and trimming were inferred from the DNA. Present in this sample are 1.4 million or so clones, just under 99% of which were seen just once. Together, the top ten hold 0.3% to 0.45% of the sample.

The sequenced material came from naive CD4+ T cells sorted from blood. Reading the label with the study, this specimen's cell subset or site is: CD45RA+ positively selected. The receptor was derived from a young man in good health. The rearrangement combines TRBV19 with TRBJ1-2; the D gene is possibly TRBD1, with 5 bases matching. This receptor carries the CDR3 CASTPNIRDGYTF. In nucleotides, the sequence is TGTGCCAGTACCCCCAACATCAGGGATGGCTACACCTTC. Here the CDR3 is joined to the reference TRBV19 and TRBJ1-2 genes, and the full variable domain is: DGGITQSPKYLFRKEGQNVTLSCEQNLNHDAMYWYRQDPGQGLRLIYYSQIVNDFQKGDIAEGYSVSREKKESFPLTVTSAQKNPTAFYLCASTPNIRDGYTFGSGTRLTVV.